The clone carrying this TCR beta chain has only a few counts. Antigen specificity is unknown. This entry belongs to a study of a mutant IDH1 vaccine in newly diagnosed glioma. Study details: Visit V13 took place at week 47, and visit V12 happened at week 35.

Time point here: week 35, safety follow-up. Vaccination used 300 ug of mutant IDH1 20-mer peptide per dose, with topical imiquimod. TCRdb's table, derived via immunoSEQ multiplex PCR, lists solely in-frame clones and lacks some. The sample holds about 69,000 clones, approximately 86% seen once. The CDR3 is made up of 15 amino acids. The germline CDR1 and CDR2 sequences are MNHEY and SMNVEV (reference sequence). Trimming removed 6 bases at V and 4 bases at J, with 15 bases between. Specimen: PBMCs, collected from a glioma patient whose treatment included an IDH1 peptide vaccine. The chain is built from TRBV27 and TRBJ1-4; D call uncertain. The TCR sequence derives from a young man with glioma. The CDR3 reads CASRPHTSYNEKLFF. The DNA for the CDR3 is TGTGCCAGCAGACCCCATACATCATATAATGAAAAACTGTTTTTT.